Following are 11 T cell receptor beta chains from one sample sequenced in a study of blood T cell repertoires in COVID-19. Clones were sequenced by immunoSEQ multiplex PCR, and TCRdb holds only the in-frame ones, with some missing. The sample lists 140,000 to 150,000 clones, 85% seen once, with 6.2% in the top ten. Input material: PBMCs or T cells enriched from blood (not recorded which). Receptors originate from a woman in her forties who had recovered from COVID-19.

CDR3 protein: CASSPLVAKNYEQYF. The CDR3 bases are TGTGCCAGCAGCCCCCTTGTAGCGAAGAACTACGAGCAGTACTTC. This chain uses TRBV13 with TRBJ2-7, with D maybe TRBD2 (5 bases). CDR3 length equals 15 residues. The germline V gene has CDR1 PRHDT and CDR2 FYEKMQ (reference sequence). V dropped 5 bases and J dropped 3 bases, with 17 bases sitting between them.

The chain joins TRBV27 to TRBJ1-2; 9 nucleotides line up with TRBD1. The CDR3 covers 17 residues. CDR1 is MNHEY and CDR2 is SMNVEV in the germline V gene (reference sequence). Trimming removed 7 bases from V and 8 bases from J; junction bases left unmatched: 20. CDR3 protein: CASNPFGPGQGLGGYTF. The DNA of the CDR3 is TGTGCCAGCAATCCCTTCGGCCCGGGACAGGGTTTAGGGGGCTACACCTTC.

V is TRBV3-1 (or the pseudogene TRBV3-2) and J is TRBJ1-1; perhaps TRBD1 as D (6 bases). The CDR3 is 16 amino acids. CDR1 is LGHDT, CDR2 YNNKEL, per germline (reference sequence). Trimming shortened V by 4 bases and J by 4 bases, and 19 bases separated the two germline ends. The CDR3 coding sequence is TGTGCCAGCAGCCGTGGCCAGGGGATCGATGGCACTGAAGCTTTCTTT. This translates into CASSRGQGIDGTEAFF.

CDR3 sequence (DNA): TGCGCCAGCGGGACAGGGGTCACTGAAGCTTTCTTT. Protein: CASGTGVTEAFF. This sequence joins TRBV5-1 and TRBJ1-1, with 10 bases lining up with TRBD1. Germline CDR1 is SGHRS and CDR2 is YFSETQ. The CDR3 is 12 residues long. V lost 7 bases to trimming and J lost 4 bases; unmatched junction nucleotides: 1. Based on the CDR3 plus reference TRBV5-1 and TRBJ1-1, the full variable domain is KAGVTQTPRYLIKTRGQQVTLSCSPISGHRSVSWYQQTPGQGLQFLFEYFSETQRNKGNFPGRFSGRQFSNSRSEMNVSTLELGDSALYLCASGTGVTEAFFGQGTRLTVV.

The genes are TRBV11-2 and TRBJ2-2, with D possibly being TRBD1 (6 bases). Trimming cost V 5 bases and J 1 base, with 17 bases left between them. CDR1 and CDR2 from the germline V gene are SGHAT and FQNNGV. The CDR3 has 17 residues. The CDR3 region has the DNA TGTGCCAGCAGCATGATAGGCTCGGGACAGAACACCGGGGAGCTGTTTTTT. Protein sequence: CASSMIGSGQNTGELFF.

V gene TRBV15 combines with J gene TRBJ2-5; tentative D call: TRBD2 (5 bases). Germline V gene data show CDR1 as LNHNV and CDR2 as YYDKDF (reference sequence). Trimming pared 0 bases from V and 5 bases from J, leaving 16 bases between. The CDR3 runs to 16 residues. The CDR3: CATSREGSRAQETQYF. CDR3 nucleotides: TGTGCCACCAGCAGAGAGGGGAGTAGGGCCCAGGAGACCCAGTACTTC.

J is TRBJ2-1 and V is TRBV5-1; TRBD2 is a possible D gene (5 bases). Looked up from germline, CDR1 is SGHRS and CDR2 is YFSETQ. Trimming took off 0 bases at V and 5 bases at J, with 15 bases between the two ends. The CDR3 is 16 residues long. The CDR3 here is CASSLDGQRRHNEQFF. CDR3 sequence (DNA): TGCGCCAGCAGCTTGGACGGGCAGCGGCGACACAATGAGCAGTTCTTC.

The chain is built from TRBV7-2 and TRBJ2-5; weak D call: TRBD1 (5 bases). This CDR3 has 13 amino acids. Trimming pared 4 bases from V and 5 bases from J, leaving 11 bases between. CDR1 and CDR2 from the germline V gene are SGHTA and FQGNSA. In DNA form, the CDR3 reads TGTGCCAGCAGCTCCAGGGTCCAGGAGACCCAGTACTTC. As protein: CASSSRVQETQYF.

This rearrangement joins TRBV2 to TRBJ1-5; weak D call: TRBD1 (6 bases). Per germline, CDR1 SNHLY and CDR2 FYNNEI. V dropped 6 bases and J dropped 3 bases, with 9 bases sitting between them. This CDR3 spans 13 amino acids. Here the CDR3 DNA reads TGTGCCAGCAGGTGGGACATCAATCAGCCCCAGCATTTT. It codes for CASRWDINQPQHF.

CDR3 DNA sequence: TGTGCCAGCAGTCCCGAAGACAGATACGAGCAGTACTTC. It encodes CASSPEDRYEQYF. This chain connects TRBV25-1 to TRBJ2-7, with a tentative D call TRBD1 (5 bases). The CDR3 consists of 13 residues. Germline CDR1 and CDR2: MGHDK and SYGVNS. V was trimmed by 5 bases and J by 4 bases, leaving 12 bases between them.

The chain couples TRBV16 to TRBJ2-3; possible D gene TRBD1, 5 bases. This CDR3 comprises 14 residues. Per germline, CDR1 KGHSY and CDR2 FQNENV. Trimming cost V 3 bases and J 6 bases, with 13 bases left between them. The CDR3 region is CASSHRDRGDTQYF. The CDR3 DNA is TGTGCCAGCAGCCACCGCGATAGGGGCGATACGCAGTATTTT.